This T cell receptor (beta chain) derives from a study of metastatic and nonmetastatic thyroid tumors. Each patient went into thyroid surgery without having received any treatment. This CDR3 is 15 amino acids long. V was trimmed by 5 bases and J by 4 bases, leaving 20 bases between them. Germline CDR1 reads DFQATT; CDR2 reads SNEGSKA (reference sequence). In the authors' methods: The authors used CDR3 differences across clinicopathological groups to build a distant-metastasis classifier for papillary thyroid cancer. Using MiXCR, TCRdb re-called clones from the PCR reads. None of the V and J calls come from the authors' own analysis; TCRdb made them. Here the sample spans roughly 14,000 clones, approximately 28% being singletons.

What was sequenced was tumor tissue. The chain recombines TRBV20-1 with TRBJ2-5; D gene unclear. The TCR originated in a female donor with papillary thyroid cancer or a benign thyroid nodule (not recorded which). Some clones in this sample may be carry-over from other donors' samples. CDR3 DNA sequence: TGCAGTGCTCCACCTGGGTCGACGCCGGGAGAGACCCAGTACTTC. Translation gives CSAPPGSTPGETQYF.